The clone carrying this TCR beta chain was recorded many times. These data come from a study of T-cell reconstitution after alpha-beta-depleted transplantation in children. Unique molecular identifiers were incorporated into the prepared TCRbeta library. TCRdb re-derived calls from the PCR reads in MiXCR, one entry per CDR3 protein. The repertoire consists of a few hundred thousand distinct CDR3 sequences, with over 9.5% occurring once and the leading ten covering approximately 5%. The germline V and J ends were trimmed by 0 bases and 2 bases, with 10 bases remaining between them. The CDR3 loop spans 15 amino acids. CDR1 is SGHRS, CDR2 YFSETQ, per germline.

This chain joins TRBV5-1 and TRBJ2-3, with a possible D match to TRBD1 (6 bases). This material consisted of PBMCs from the stem cell graft donor, taken from the stem cell graft. The source of this sequence is a human donor who donated a stem cell graft to a child with SCID. The CDR3 DNA reads TGCGCCAGCAGCTTGGACAGGGCGTTCACAGATACGCAGTATTTT. Protein: CASSLDRAFTDTQYF.